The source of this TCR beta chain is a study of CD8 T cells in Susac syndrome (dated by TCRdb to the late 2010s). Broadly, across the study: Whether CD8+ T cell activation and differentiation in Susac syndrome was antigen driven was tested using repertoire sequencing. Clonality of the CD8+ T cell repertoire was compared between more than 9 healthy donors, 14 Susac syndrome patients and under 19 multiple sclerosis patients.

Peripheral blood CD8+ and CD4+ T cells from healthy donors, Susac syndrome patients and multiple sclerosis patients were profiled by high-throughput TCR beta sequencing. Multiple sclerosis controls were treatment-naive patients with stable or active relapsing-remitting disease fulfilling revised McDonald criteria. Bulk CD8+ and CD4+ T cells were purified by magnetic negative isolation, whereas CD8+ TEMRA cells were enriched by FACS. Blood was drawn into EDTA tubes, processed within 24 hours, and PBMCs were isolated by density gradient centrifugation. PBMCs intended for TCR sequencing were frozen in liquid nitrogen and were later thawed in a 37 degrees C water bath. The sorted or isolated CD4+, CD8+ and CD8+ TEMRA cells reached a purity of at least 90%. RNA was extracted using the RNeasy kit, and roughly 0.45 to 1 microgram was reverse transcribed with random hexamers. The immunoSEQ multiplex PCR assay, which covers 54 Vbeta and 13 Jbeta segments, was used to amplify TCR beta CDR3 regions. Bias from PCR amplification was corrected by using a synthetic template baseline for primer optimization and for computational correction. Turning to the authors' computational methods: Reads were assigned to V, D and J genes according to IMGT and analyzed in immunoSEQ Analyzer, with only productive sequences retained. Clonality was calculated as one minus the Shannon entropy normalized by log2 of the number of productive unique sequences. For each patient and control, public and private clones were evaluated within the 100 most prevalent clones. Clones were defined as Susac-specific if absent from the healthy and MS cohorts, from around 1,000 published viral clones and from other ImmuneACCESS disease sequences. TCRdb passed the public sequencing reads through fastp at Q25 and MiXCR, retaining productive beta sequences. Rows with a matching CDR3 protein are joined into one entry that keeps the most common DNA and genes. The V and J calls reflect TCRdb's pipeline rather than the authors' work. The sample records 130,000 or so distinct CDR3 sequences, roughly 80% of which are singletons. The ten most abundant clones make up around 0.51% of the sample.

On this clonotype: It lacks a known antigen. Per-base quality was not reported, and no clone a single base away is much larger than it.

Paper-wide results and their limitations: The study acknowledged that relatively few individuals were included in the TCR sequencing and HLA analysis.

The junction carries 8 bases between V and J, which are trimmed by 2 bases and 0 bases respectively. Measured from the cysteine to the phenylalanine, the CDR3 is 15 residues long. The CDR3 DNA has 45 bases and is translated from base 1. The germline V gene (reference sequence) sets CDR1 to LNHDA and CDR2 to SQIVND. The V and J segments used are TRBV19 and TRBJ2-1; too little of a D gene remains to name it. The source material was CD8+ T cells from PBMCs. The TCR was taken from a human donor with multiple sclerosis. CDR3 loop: CASSILGSSYNEQFF. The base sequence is TGTGCCAGTAGTATACTGGGAAGCTCCTACAATGAGCAGTTCTTC.